The next 29 T cell receptor beta chains were all read from a single sample in a study of cytomegalovirus exposure and HLA in healthy donors. The PCR used 60 Vbeta and 13 Jbeta primers. TCRdb keeps only in-frame clones here, not all; method: immunoSEQ multiplex PCR. The sample comprises 100,000 to 150,000 clones, over 65% of which are singletons, and less than 2% rests with the top ten. The source material was PBMCs. The receptors shown here come from a man aged 50-60 years in good health and CMV-seronegative.

The chain combines TRBV7-9 with TRBJ2-7, with 7 bases lining up with TRBD1. Germline V gene sequence: CDR1 SEHNR, CDR2 FQNEAQ (reference sequence). This CDR3 comprises 12 residues. As DNA, the CDR3 is TGTTCCAGCAGCTTCGGACAGGACGTGCAGTACGTC. Its protein product is CSSSFGQDVQYV.

This clone came up once. The rearrangement links TRBV7-3 to TRBJ2-3; 7 bases agree with TRBD2. Trimming cost V 1 base and J 4 bases; bases outside gene matches: 8. The germline V gene has CDR1 SGHTA and CDR2 FQGTGA. This CDR3 comprises 16 residues. The CDR3 DNA reads as TGTGCCAGCAGCTTAAAGGCTTGGGGGGGGTCAGATACGCAGTATTTT. Translation: CASSLKAWGGSDTQYF.

V gene TRBV19 combines with J gene TRBJ1-2; 7 nucleotides agree with TRBD1. This CDR3 region has 12 residues. Germline assignment: CDR1 LNHDA and CDR2 SQIVND (reference sequence). With 6 bases clipped from V and 2 bases from J, the junction kept 0 bases outside the gene matches. This CDR3 reads CASRTGNYGYTF. The CDR3 DNA follows: TGTGCCAGTAGGACAGGGAACTATGGCTACACCTTC.

The chain couples TRBV6-6 to TRBJ1-6; D gene unclear. This CDR3 contains 15 residues. Germline loops: CDR1 MNHNY, CDR2 SVGAGI (reference sequence). Trimming pared 7 bases from V and 3 bases from J, leaving 13 bases between. The CDR3 nucleotides are TGTGCCAGCACCCCGAGTGGGCACTATAATTCACCCCTCCACTTT. Translated, it gives CASTPSGHYNSPLHF.

The rearrangement links TRBV5-1 to TRBJ1-1, with D perhaps matching TRBD1 (6 bases). The CDR3 sequence is 14 residues long. V was clipped by 3 bases and J by 0 bases, with 9 bases between them. In germline, CDR1 is SGHRS, CDR2 YFSETQ. CDR3 in DNA: TGCGCCAGCAGCTGGGGACATCTGAACACTGAAGCTTTCTTT. This codes for CASSWGHLNTEAFF.

The CDR3 here is CAISESRGQNSPLHF. The CDR3 coding sequence is TGTGCCATCAGTGAGTCCAGGGGTCAGAATTCACCCCTCCACTTT. The chain carries TRBV10-3 and TRBJ1-6; tentative D call: TRBD1 (6 bases). CDR3 size: 15 residues. With 0 bases removed from V and 7 bases from J, the gap between germline ends came to 10 bases. The germline V gene has CDR1 ENHRY and CDR2 SYGVKD.

This rearrangement joins TRBV6-1 to TRBJ2-3; 8 bases line up with TRBD2. V lost 3 bases and J lost 5; bases outside the gene matches: 10. There are 16 residues in the CDR3. Germline V gene sequence: CDR1 MNHNS, CDR2 SASEGT. DNA of the CDR3: TGTGCCAGCAGTGAGAGTGTCGGGGGGGCCTTAGATACGCAGTATTTT. Protein product: CASSESVGGALDTQYF.

The rearrangement uses TRBV7-7 and TRBJ2-3; a weak D match, TRBD2 (6 bases). Trimming pared 5 bases from V and 1 base from J, leaving 10 bases between. The CDR3 sequence is 14 residues long. CDR1 SSHAT and CDR2 FNYEAQ come from the germline V gene (reference sequence). CDR3 DNA sequence: TGTGCCAGCAGCCTGGGACTCGGCACAGATACGCAGTATTTT. Protein: CASSLGLGTDTQYF.

The V call is TRBV29-1, the J call TRBJ2-5; D possibly corresponds to TRBD2 (6 bases). The CDR3 loop spans 14 amino acids. The V end lost 8 bases, the J end lost 1 base, and 17 bases lay between the germline ends. The germline CDR1 and CDR2 sequences are SQVTM and ANQGSEA. The CDR3 DNA is TGCAGCTTTTCCGGGACTCGCTTCCAAGAGACCCAGTACTTC. Translated: CSFSGTRFQETQYF.

This clone was detected a few times. The chain joins TRBV7-2 to TRBJ2-7, with a weak D call TRBD1 (5 bases). The CDR3 is 13 residues long. Germline V gives CDR1 SGHTA, CDR2 FQGNSA. Between the trimmed V and J ends, which lost 5 bases and 7 bases, there was a span of 15 bases. The chain's CDR3 is CASSPATVREQYF. CDR3 coding DNA: TGTGCCAGCAGCCCGGCGACAGTCCGGGAGCAGTACTTC.

This chain links TRBV28 with TRBJ2-7; 7 bases are a match to TRBD2. The length of the CDR3 is 14 residues. Germline values: CDR1 MDHEN, CDR2 SYDVKM. The V and J ends lost 7 bases and 4 bases, in that order; junction bases with no gene match: 10. In nucleotides, the CDR3 is TGTGCCAGCAACGCCCTCAGCGGGGCATACGAGCAGTACGTC. Its protein product is CASNALSGAYEQYV.

The CDR3: CASSQNGQGNTGELFF. CDR3 bases: TGTGCCAGCAGCCAAAACGGACAGGGGAACACCGGGGAGCTGTTTTTT. The chain recombines TRBV4-2 with TRBJ2-2, with 8 bases lining up with TRBD1. The CDR3 sequence is 16 residues long. The germline V gene encodes CDR1 LGHNA and CDR2 YNFKEQ. With 2 bases clipped from V and 1 base from J, the junction kept 3 bases outside the gene matches.

The V call is TRBV7-2, the J call TRBJ2-2; a possible D gene is TRBD2 (7 bases). CDR3 length: 16 residues. Germline CDR1 is SGHTA and CDR2 is FQGNSA. Trimming left V 2 bases short and J 4 bases short, with 14 bases between. CDR3 DNA: TGTGCCAGCAGCTTATGGGAGGGGGGGTTCACCGGGGAGCTGTTTTTT. Encoded protein: CASSLWEGGFTGELFF.

In nucleotides, the CDR3 is TGTGCCAGCAGCCCAGGGGGCTTAGGGACGACTGAAGCTTTCTTT. Encoded protein: CASSPGGLGTTEAFF. The chain employs TRBV2 and TRBJ1-1, with 8 bases matching TRBD1. CDR1 is SNHLY, CDR2 FYNNEI, per germline. Germline trimming cut 6 bases from V and 5 bases from J; bases unmatched to any gene: 11. This CDR3 spans 15 amino acids.

This sequence joins TRBV29-1 and TRBJ1-1, with 9 bases aligning to TRBD1. This CDR3 has 15 residues. Germline V CDR1 and CDR2: SQVTM, ANQGSEA. V trimming: 4 bases; J trimming: 0 bases; junction bases outside the gene matches: 6. Here the CDR3 DNA reads TGCAGCGTTGGCAGGACAGGGGTCATGAACACTGAAGCTTTCTTT. This codes for CSVGRTGVMNTEAFF.

The table lists this clone with a few counts. The genes are TRBV2 and TRBJ1-5; D might be TRBD1 (6 bases). Germline V gene sequence: CDR1 SNHLY, CDR2 FYNNEI. CDR3 length: 13 residues. With 5 bases removed from V and 8 bases from J, the gap between germline ends came to 13 bases. DNA of the CDR3: TGTGCCAGCAGTCGGGACAACGACAAGCCCCAGCATTTT. Its protein is CASSRDNDKPQHF.

The gene calls are TRBV5-4 and TRBJ2-3; no firm D call. V shed 1 base and J shed 1 base, with 7 bases lying between them. There are 14 residues in the CDR3. Germline lookup yields CDR1 SGHNT and CDR2 YYREEE (reference sequence). The CDR3 reads CASSLSPGTDTQYF. DNA for the CDR3: TGTGCCAGCAGCTTGTCCCCGGGCACAGATACGCAGTATTTT.

The rearrangement links TRBV6-5 to TRBJ2-1, with D maybe TRBD1 (5 bases). In germline, CDR1 is MNHEY, CDR2 SVGAGI. The V gene lost 9 bases and the J gene lost 6 bases, with 12 bases spanning the gap. This CDR3 spans 12 amino acids. Here the CDR3 reads CASKSGRNEQFF. The CDR3 bases are TGTGCCAGTAAATCAGGGCGCAATGAGCAGTTCTTC.

The J gene is TRBJ1-2, the V gene TRBV7-8; 7 bases map to TRBD1. V shed 5 bases and J 2 bases; nucleotides not matched to a gene: 14. This CDR3 region has 17 residues. Germline-derived CDR1 and CDR2 are SGHVS and FQNEAQ. DNA of the CDR3: TGTGCCAGCAGCAGTCACGTAGCGGGACAGCCAAACTATGGCTACACCTTC. Translation: CASSSHVAGQPNYGYTF.

The chain joins TRBV2 to TRBJ1-1, with D perhaps matching TRBD1 (6 bases). The CDR3 covers 15 residues. V shed 2 bases and J shed 0 bases, with 10 bases lying between them. Per the germline V gene, CDR1 is SNHLY and CDR2 is FYNNEI. The DNA for the CDR3 is TGTGCCAGCAGTGAACTCGGACAGTTGAACACTGAAGCTTTCTTT. Translation gives CASSELGQLNTEAFF.

The gene calls are TRBV5-4 and TRBJ1-1; TRBD1 agrees at 9 bases. The CDR3 is made up of 17 amino acids. Germline CDR1 SGHNT, CDR2 YYREEE (reference sequence). V lost 4 bases, J lost 0 bases, and 10 bases stayed unmatched. The CDR3 DNA sequence: TGTGCCAGCAGCAAGGGACAGGGCATTGGGATGAACACTGAAGCTTTCTTT. Translating it yields CASSKGQGIGMNTEAFF.

The V and J genes are TRBV19 and TRBJ1-4; 11 bases line up with TRBD1. The germline CDR1 and CDR2 sequences are LNHDA and SQIVND (reference sequence). V shed 7 bases, J shed 8 bases, and the junction held 6 bases outside the gene matches. This CDR3 contains 14 residues. The CDR3: CASTLGQGDEKLFF. In DNA, the CDR3 is TGTGCCAGTACCTTGGGACAGGGGGACGAAAAACTGTTTTTT.

The chain links TRBV2 to TRBJ2-6; D is uncertain. The V end lost 8 bases, the J end lost 0 bases, and 11 bases lay between the germline ends. The CDR3 is 15 residues long. Germline CDR1 reads SNHLY; CDR2 reads FYNNEI. The CDR3, as DNA: TGTGCCAGCTTAAGCTACGACTCTGGGGCCAACGTCCTGACTTTC. Translating it yields CASLSYDSGANVLTF.

The rearrangement joins TRBV7-4 to TRBJ1-6, with D hard to call. This CDR3 region has 17 residues. Germline CDR1 is SGHVT and CDR2 is SQSDAQ. Trimming cost V 6 bases and J 0 bases, with 15 bases left between them. CDR3: CASSRYRVSSYNSPLHF. The DNA for the CDR3 is TGTGCCAGCAGTCGGTACCGGGTGAGCTCCTATAATTCACCCCTCCACTTT.

The chain combines TRBV28 with TRBJ1-5, with 9 bases lining up with TRBD1. This CDR3 region has 17 residues. Germline CDR1 reads MDHEN; CDR2 reads SYDVKM. Trimming removed 4 bases from V and 4 bases from J; junction bases left unmatched: 11. The CDR3 protein is CASSSPGQGRTNQPQHF. The CDR3 bases are TGTGCCAGCAGTTCTCCGGGACAGGGACGAACTAATCAGCCCCAGCATTTT.

The CDR3 nucleotides are TGTGCCAGCAGCTTTTCGGGTGGGCAAGAGACCCAGTACTTC. It yields the protein CASSFSGGQETQYF. The chain is built from TRBV5-4 and TRBJ2-5; D unclear. The germline CDR1 and CDR2 sequences are SGHNT and YYREEE (reference sequence). Trimming left V 2 bases short and J 2 bases short, with 10 bases between. The CDR3 sequence is 14 residues long.

There are a few counts of this clone. V and J are TRBV7-9 and TRBJ2-5; no definite D call. Germline V gene sequence: CDR1 SEHNR, CDR2 FQNEAQ (reference sequence). Trimming removed 3 bases from V and 5 bases from J, with 22 bases in between. This CDR3 has 17 amino acids. The CDR3 DNA is TGTGCCAGCAGCTTCCGTCCACCTCTAGGCTATCGGGAGACCCAGTACTTC. Translation gives CASSFRPPLGYRETQYF.

The chain links TRBV5-1 to TRBJ2-7; 7 nucleotides agree with TRBD1. Looked up from germline, CDR1 is SGHRS and CDR2 is YFSETQ. CDR3 length: 13 residues. J lost 3 bases, V lost 4 bases, and 4 bases had no gene match. CDR3 sequence reads: CASSPDRIYEQYF. CDR3 DNA: TGCGCCAGCAGCCCGGACAGGATCTACGAGCAGTACTTC. The variable domain in full, completed from reference TRBV5-1 and TRBJ2-7, reads KAGVTQTPRYLIKTRGQQVTLSCSPISGHRSVSWYQQTPGQGLQFLFEYFSETQRNKGNFPGRFSGRQFSNSRSEMNVSTLELGDSALYLCASSPDRIYEQYFGPGTRLTVT.

With regard to this clone: The junction does not match germline at one end; this may be a read error. The chain uses TRBV7-9 and TRBJ2-3; 7 bases agree with TRBD1. This CDR3 is 16 amino acids long. The V gene's germline CDR1 is SEHNR and CDR2 FQNEAQ (reference sequence). CDR3 DNA: TGTTCCAGCACCCCGGCGACAGGGTCCGCCACAGATACGCAGTATTTT. Residues: CSSTPATGSATDTQYF.